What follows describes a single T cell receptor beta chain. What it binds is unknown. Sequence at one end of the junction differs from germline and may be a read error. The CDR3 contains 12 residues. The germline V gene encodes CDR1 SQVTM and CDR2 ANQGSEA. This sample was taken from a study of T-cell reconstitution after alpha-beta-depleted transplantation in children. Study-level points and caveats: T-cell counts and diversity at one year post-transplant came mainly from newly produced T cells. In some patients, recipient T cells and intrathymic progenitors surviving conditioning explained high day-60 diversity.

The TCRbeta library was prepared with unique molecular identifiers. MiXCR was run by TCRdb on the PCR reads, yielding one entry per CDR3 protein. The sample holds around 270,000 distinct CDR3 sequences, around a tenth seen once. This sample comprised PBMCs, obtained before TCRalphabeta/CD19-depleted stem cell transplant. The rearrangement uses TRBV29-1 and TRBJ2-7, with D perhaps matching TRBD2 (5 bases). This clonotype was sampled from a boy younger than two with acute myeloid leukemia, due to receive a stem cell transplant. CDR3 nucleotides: TGCAGCGTTGAAGAGGGAGACCACGAGCAGCACTTC. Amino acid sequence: CSVEEGDHEQHF.